The 9 T cell receptor beta chains reported below all come from one sample, sequenced in a study of blood T cell repertoires in COVID-19. Assay: immunoSEQ multiplex PCR; the TCRdb copy retains only in-frame clones and omits some. The sample has about 150,000 clones; nearly 85% are singletons. Specimen: peripheral blood. The source is a human donor in a cohort sampled during active COVID-19.

The chain couples TRBV2 to TRBJ1-2; perhaps TRBD1 as D (5 bases). CDR3 length equals 11 residues. Trimming took 3 bases from V and 7 from J, leaving 6 bases between them. The germline V gene encodes CDR1 SNHLY and CDR2 FYNNEI. In DNA, the CDR3 is TGTGCCAGCAGTGACAGGGTTGGCTACACCTTC. Translation: CASSDRVGYTF.

The chain has TRBV18 and TRBJ1-2, with TRBD1 identical over 9 bases. V dropped 1 base and J dropped 2; count of bases not matched to a gene: 5. Germline V lookup: CDR1 KGHSH, CDR2 LQKENI. The length of the CDR3 is 16 residues. CDR3 in DNA: TGTGCCAGCTCACCACAAACAGGGGGCCAGAACTATGGCTACACCTTC. This encodes CASSPQTGGQNYGYTF.

With regard to this clone: Additional DNA sequences in this sample encode the identical CDR3. CDR3: CASSLGTGNTGELFF. The CDR3 DNA sequence: TGCGCCAGCAGCTTGGGGACGGGAAACACCGGGGAGCTGTTTTTT. This chain links TRBV5-1 with TRBJ2-2; tentatively, D is TRBD2 (5 bases). The CDR3 runs to 15 residues. V lost 0 bases and J 2 bases, leaving 8 bases between the germline ends. Germline V gives CDR1 SGHRS, CDR2 YFSETQ. Using reference TRBV5-1 and TRBJ2-2 for the parts outside the CDR3, the full variable domain is KAGVTQTPRYLIKTRGQQVTLSCSPISGHRSVSWYQQTPGQGLQFLFEYFSETQRNKGNFPGRFSGRQFSNSRSEMNVSTLELGDSALYLCASSLGTGNTGELFFGEGSRLTVL.

This clone is a singleton in its sample. The rearrangement joins TRBV4-2 to TRBJ2-1; TRBD2 is a possible D gene (6 bases). Per the germline V gene, CDR1 is LGHNA and CDR2 is YNFKEQ. The CDR3 is made up of 15 amino acids. Trimming left V 3 bases short and J 9 bases short, with 18 bases between. CDR3 protein: CASSQPGLLDGEQFF. As DNA, the CDR3 is TGTGCCAGCAGCCAGCCGGGACTTCTTGATGGTGAGCAGTTCTTC.

The chain recombines TRBV7-8 with TRBJ2-5; D not resolved. The V gene lost 5 bases and the J gene lost 5 bases, with 9 bases spanning the gap. Germline V lookup: CDR1 SGHVS, CDR2 FQNEAQ. The CDR3 has 12 residues. In nucleotides, the CDR3 is TGTGCCAGCAGCCCCCTGGGCGAGACCCAGTACTTC. Amino acids: CASSPLGETQYF.

The genes are TRBV11-2 and TRBJ2-4; 8 nucleotides match TRBD2. The J segment lost 7 bases and the V segment lost 0 bases, leaving 5 bases of the junction unmatched. Looked up from germline, CDR1 is SGHAT and CDR2 is FQNNGV. CDR3 length equals 15 residues. The CDR3 nucleotides are TGTGCCAGCAGCTTAGATCTCGGCGGGAGGAACATTCAGTACTTC. It specifies CASSLDLGGRNIQYF.

CDR3 DNA: TGTGCCAGCAGCCCCGACTGGTACTACGAGCAGTACGTC. The encoded protein is CASSPDWYYEQYV. V gene TRBV5-4 combines with J gene TRBJ2-7; D is uncertain. The germline CDR1 and CDR2 sequences are SGHNT and YYREEE (reference sequence). The CDR3 is made up of 13 amino acids. Trimming removed 4 bases at V and 3 bases at J, with 11 bases between.

The chain employs TRBV5-1 and TRBJ2-3; the D is unclear. Germline CDR1 reads SGHRS; CDR2 reads YFSETQ. This CDR3 region has 13 residues. V was shortened by 3 bases and J by 3 bases, with 8 bases between the two germline ends. The CDR3 coding sequence is TGCGCCAGCAGCTCCTCCCAGACAGATACGCAGTATTTT. Its translation is CASSSSQTDTQYF. The full variable domain, completed using reference TRBV5-1 and TRBJ2-3, is KAGVTQTPRYLIKTRGQQVTLSCSPISGHRSVSWYQQTPGQGLQFLFEYFSETQRNKGNFPGRFSGRQFSNSRSEMNVSTLELGDSALYLCASSSSQTDTQYFGPGTRLTVL.

The chain links TRBV7-2 to TRBJ1-4, with 8 positions matching TRBD1. With 5 bases clipped from V and 5 bases from J, the junction kept 4 bases outside the gene matches. CDR1 and CDR2 (germline): SGHTA, FQGNSA. CDR3 length: 14 residues. As DNA, the CDR3 is TGTGCCAGCAGCAGACAGGGGTTAAATGAAAAACTGTTTTTT. Protein sequence: CASSRQGLNEKLFF.